This is a list of T cell receptor beta chains from one sample in a study of cytomegalovirus exposure and HLA in healthy donors. Method: immunoSEQ multiplex PCR; TCRdb's copy keeps in-frame clones and lacks some. This sample has tens of thousands of clones, with more than 80% found just once. The sample consisted of PBMCs. The receptors come from a woman in her twenties or thirties in good health and CMV-seropositive. Each CDR3 is given with its conserved first and last residue. A D gene is named only where the DNA matches it firmly. Clone size is shown for a subset of rows, as once, few, many or a class of expanded clone.

D,V,size,J,DNA,CDR3
-,TRBV2,-,TRBJ2-7,TGTGCCAGCAGATTGGAGGTAGGCGAGCAGTACTTC,CASRLEVGEQYF
TRBD1,TRBV28,-,TRBJ2-7,TGTGCCAGCAGTACGAGGGGGCTTGAGCAGTACTTC,CASSTRGLEQYF
TRBD2,TRBV27,-,TRBJ2-7,TGTGCCAGCAGTTTAGGGTCGGGAGGGCCCTTTTACGAGCAGTACTTC,CASSLGSGGPFYEQYF
-,TRBV30,-,TRBJ2-3,TGTGCCTGGGGCGCAGGGCAAACAGATACGCAGTATTTT,CAWGAGQTDTQYF
-,TRBV5-6,once,TRBJ2-7,TGTGCCAGCGACGCCCGTGGGGACTCGCCCATATACGAGCAGTACTTC,CASDARGDSPIYEQYF
-,TRBV18,once,TRBJ2-3,TGTGCCAGCTCACCGGGAGCTAGCACAGATACGCAGTATTTT,CASSPGASTDTQYF
-,TRBV27,-,TRBJ2-3,TGTGCCAGCTACCCACTCTCGGGCACAGATACGCAGTATTTT,CASYPLSGTDTQYF
-,TRBV18,-,TRBJ1-1,TGTGCCAGCTCTCGCGGACAGTCCTCCTGGAGTGAAGCTTTCTTT,CASSRGQSSWSEAFF
TRBD2,TRBV4-2,once,TRBJ2-2,TGTGCCAGCAGCCCAGGACTAGCGGGAAACACCGGGGAGCTGTTTTTT,CASSPGLAGNTGELFF
-,TRBV28,-,TRBJ2-1,TGTGCCAGCAGAACTACTAGTTATCATCAGTTCTTC,CASRTTSYHQFF
TRBD2,TRBV7-2,-,TRBJ2-7,TGTGCCAGCAGCTTAGGTAGCGGGCCTACCTACGAGCAGTACTTC,CASSLGSGPTYEQYF
-,TRBV30,-,TRBJ1-6,TGTGCCTGGAGTGTATCCGGGACATTCCTTTCACCCCTCCACTTT,CAWSVSGTFLSPLHF
TRBD1,TRBV6-5,-,TRBJ2-4,TGTGCCAGCAGACGGACAGGGGGAGACATTCAGTACTTC,CASRRTGGDIQYF
TRBD1,TRBV7-9,-,TRBJ2-7,TGTGCCAGCGACGAGGGGACAGTCTCCTACGAGCAGTACTTC,CASDEGTVSYEQYF
-,TRBV5-1,-,TRBJ1-3,TGCGCCAGCAGCGGCGGGCCAGGGGAGATAGGAAACACCATATATTTT,CASSGGPGEIGNTIYF
TRBD2,TRBV11-3,once,TRBJ2-5,TGTGCCAGCAGCTCCTCGGATACTGGGACTAACTACTTC,CASSSSDTGTNYF
TRBD1,TRBV11-2,-,TRBJ2-1,TGTGCCAGCAGCTCGCTGACAGGGGTGAATGAGCAGTTCTTC,CASSSLTGVNEQFF
-,TRBV5-1,-,TRBJ2-5,TGCGCCAGCGAATCCTTACAGGGTGCAGAGAGCCAGTACTTC,CASESLQGAESQYF
-,TRBV2,-,TRBJ2-5,TGTGCCAGCAATAGACAGCAATCCCAAGAGACCCAGTACTTC,CASNRQQSQETQYF
-,TRBV6-6,few,TRBJ1-1,TGTGCCAGCAGTTACACGAGGGGGACTGAAGCTTTCTTT,CASSYTRGTEAFF
TRBD2,TRBV11-3,-,TRBJ2-1,TGTGCCAGCAGCTCCTCAGCGGGAGGTGAGCAGTTCTTC,CASSSSAGGEQFF
-,TRBV6-4,-,TRBJ2-2,TGTGCCAGCAGTGACCGGCGGGAAGTCGGGGAGCTGTTTTTT,CASSDRREVGELFF
-,TRBV4-1,-,TRBJ2-7,TGCGCCAGCAGCCAAGAGAGGGATCTTTCCTACGAGCAGTACTTC,CASSQERDLSYEQYF
TRBD1,TRBV28,-,TRBJ1-5,TGTGCCAGCAGTTTCCTAGGGACAGGGAAGGGTCAGCCCCAGCATTTT,CASSFLGTGKGQPQHF
TRBD2,TRBV29-1,-,TRBJ2-5,TGCAGCGTTAAACCGGGACTAGCGGTGGAGACCCAGTACTTC,CSVKPGLAVETQYF
-,TRBV2,-,TRBJ1-5,TGTGCCAGCAGCTACAGGGTTTCCGGGGATCAGCCCCAGCATTTT,CASSYRVSGDQPQHF
TRBD2,TRBV28,-,TRBJ2-7,TGTGCCAGCAGTTCCCTTCCGGGACTAGCGACCGAGCAGTACTTC,CASSSLPGLATEQYF
-,TRBV2,-,TRBJ2-5,TGTGCCAGCGAACGACCACAGGTTTACCAAGAGACCCAGTACTTC,CASERPQVYQETQYF
TRBD1,TRBV4-2,once,TRBJ2-3,TGTGCCAGCAGCAAAGTAACAGGGGGAACAGATACGCAGTATTTT,CASSKVTGGTDTQYF
-,TRBV5-1,once,TRBJ2-7,TGCGCCAGCAGCTTGGGCAGGGGGGTCATCTACGAGCAGTACTTC,CASSLGRGVIYEQYF
-,TRBV7-2,-,TRBJ1-3,TGTGCCAGCAGCTTAGTGGGGGCTGGAGGAAACACCATATATTTT,CASSLVGAGGNTIYF
TRBD2,TRBV5-1,few,TRBJ2-3,TGCGCCAGCAGCTTGCTGGCTAGCGGGAGATCAGATACGCAGTATTTT,CASSLLASGRSDTQYF
-,TRBV25-1,-,TRBJ1-2,TGTGCCAGCAGTGTCGCGGGGGTCTATGGCTACACCTTC,CASSVAGVYGYTF
TRBD1,TRBV19,-,TRBJ2-2,TGTGCCAGTAGTACGAACACAGGGGGCAACACCGGGGAGCTGTTTTTT,CASSTNTGGNTGELFF
TRBD1,TRBV6-5,-,TRBJ1-2,TGTGCCAGCAGTAAGGGACAGCGCTATGGCTACACCTTC,CASSKGQRYGYTF
TRBD2,TRBV11-3,-,TRBJ2-1,TGTGCCAGCAGCTCGGGAGCGGGAAAGGGTTTGAATGAGCAGTTCTTC,CASSSGAGKGLNEQFF
-,TRBV9,few,TRBJ1-3,TGTGCCAGCAGCGCTCAGGGCCTTGGAAACACCATATATTTT,CASSAQGLGNTIYF
TRBD1,TRBV28,-,TRBJ2-7,TGTGCCAGCAGCATGGGACAGGACTACGAGCAGTACTTC,CASSMGQDYEQYF
-,TRBV5-1,-,TRBJ1-1,TGCGCCAGCCTGAGGGGGACGGGGAACACTGAAGCTTTCTTT,CASLRGTGNTEAFF
-,TRBV29-1,once,TRBJ2-7,TGCAGCGTTGCAGGCCCAGGGGTCCGCTACGAGCAGTACTTC,CSVAGPGVRYEQYF
-,TRBV6-5,-,TRBJ1-1,TGTGCCAGCAGGGCTACACGTGGGAGGAGCGCTGAAGCTTTCTTT,CASRATRGRSAEAFF
TRBD2,TRBV9,-,TRBJ2-1,TGTGCCAGCAGCGTAGGGGCTAGCGGGAGAAATGAGCAGTTCTTC,CASSVGASGRNEQFF
-,TRBV5-4,-,TRBJ1-1,TGTGCCAGCAGCTCCGGCGGGGGGCAGAACACTGAAGCTTTCTTT,CASSSGGGQNTEAFF
-,TRBV6-5,-,TRBJ2-1,TGTGCCAGCAGTCGACTCCGCTCCTACAATGAGCAGTTCTTC,CASSRLRSYNEQFF
-,TRBV5-1,-,TRBJ2-3,TGCGCCAGCAGCGAGAGTGTAGATACGCAGTATTTT,CASSESVDTQYF